This entry is about one T cell receptor beta chain. Its antigen remains undetermined. Base qualities are not provided; no much larger clone lies one nucleotide away. The iRepertoire nested amplicon-rescue multiplex PCR (arm-PCR) platform was used to amplify TCR alpha and beta CDR3 regions from RNA. The input for one-step reverse transcription and amplification was roughly 95-450 ng of either tissue mRNA or PBMC total RNA. Following bead purification, Illumina adapters were added by a secondary multiplex PCR, and the libraries were gel-purified between 200 and 400 bp. Internal 6-nucleotide barcodes were carried by the libraries and were used for demultiplexing. Sequencing of the libraries was done on an Illumina MiSeq using 2x220 or 2x250 nucleotide paired-end reads. In the authors' own workflow: Paired reads were merged with FLASH 1.2.11 and aligned to the GRCh37 human genome with BWA-MEM before extracting TRA and TRB reads. An IMGT-derived reference of cassette sequences and CDR3 motifs, with pseudogenes included, was used for V and J assignment. Three-frame translation of reads was performed, and productive CDR3s were defined as those with a C...FGXG motif and no stop codons. A clonotype was defined as a unique combination of a V-J cassette pair and a CDR3 amino acid sequence. Filtering of reads was based on Hamming distance, with the threshold set by the sequence error rate of each sample in mapped regions. TCRdb redid the processing of the public reads, applying fastp at Q25 and MiXCR, and retained in-frame beta chains. Each record represents a unique CDR3 protein, reported with the most common genes and DNA among its rows. For this entry, the V and J calls and clone size follow TCRdb and not the study's own pipeline. The sample table lists over 130,000 distinct CDR3 sequences, about two fifths of them with a count of one. The biggest ten clones account for roughly 20% of the sample.

This specimen comes from a study of glioma-infiltrating T cells (dated by TCRdb to about 2016). For the wider study: Sequencing of TCR alpha- and beta-chain repertoires was performed on glioma tissue, on non-neoplastic brain tissue, and on matched peripheral blood mononuclear cells. Three low-grade glioma patients, under ten primary glioblastoma patients, and three non-glioma patients who contributed non-neoplastic brain tissue made up the paired cohort. Each tissue-infiltrating repertoire was compared with the same patient's peripheral blood repertoire to measure divergence between tissue and blood T-cell populations. What the work shows at the level of the full study, not this receptor alone: VJ-independent divergence between tissue and blood was lower than expected in non-neoplastic patients but higher than expected in all gliomas, particularly low-grade gliomas. Group comparisons were based on small numbers of patients: three non-neoplastic, three low-grade glioma and eight glioblastoma patients. Very few CDR3 sequences were shared between tissue and blood, attributed to high CDR3 diversity and limited sampling.

From the cysteine up to the phenylalanine, the CDR3 has a length of 14 residues. Only the CDR3 DNA is retained, 42 bases long and in frame from the first base. V loses 0 bases of germline sequence and J loses 2 bases, and the interval between the two ends is 9 bases. In the germline V gene, CDR1 corresponds to SGDLS and CDR2 to YYNGEE. The rearrangement joined TRBV9 to TRBJ2-7, with the D gene not clear enough to name. The specimen sequenced was glioma tissue, nonneoplastic brain tissue, or PBMCs (not recorded which). This TCR was recovered from a human donor with low-grade glioma or glioblastoma, undergoing nonglioma brain surgery, or in good health (not recorded which). The CDR3 sequence is CASSVGYGAYEQYF. The DNA reads TGTGCCAGCAGCGTAGGCTATGGGGCCTACGAGCAGTACTTC.